This section outlines one TCR beta chain sequence together with its context. What this receptor recognizes is not known. It has no much larger one-base neighbor in the sample; base qualities were not kept. The record originates from a study of shared clonotypes between healthy human individuals (TCRdb year 2020). Concerning the study at large: A few men and a couple of women, aged 18 to 49 years, made up the cohort. For each donor, CD4 naive and CD4 memory were each given three plates, CD8 naive was given two plates, and CD8 memory was given one plate. To increase sequencing depth and limit assay-specific biases, different laboratories used diverse techniques to prepare libraries and sequence TCR repertoires. To estimate repertoire size and how much clonotypes are shared between individuals, the study performed deep sequencing of blood TCR repertoires from a few healthy adults. Per donor, leukapheresis produced somewhere between about 0.94 and 9 billion PBMCs. Broader findings and caveats from the paper: When a few donors were compared, the shared fraction of clonotypes was about 5.5% for naive CD4, 3.5% to 4% for naive CD8, roughly 2.3% for memory CD4, and around 0.4% for memory CD8. Even with the large sequencing depth, rarefaction of the sorted-subset datasets indicated that sequencing was incomplete. Larger estimated clonotype richness was generally found for naive subsets than for memory subsets. Pairwise subsampling led to the expectation that sequencing depth would affect the degree of clonotype sharing among donors. Because the study included a small number of donors, the genetic and exposure-history diversity represented was limited. Sampling was limited to blood, and TCR repertoires in tissue likely differ from TCR repertoires in blood. Higher generation probabilities were observed for clonotypes shared by all four sorted-subset donors than for non-shared clonotypes.

Using the deep immunoSEQ assay, multiplex PCR amplified TCR CDR3 regions from genomic DNA. For each cell subset, the extracted genomic DNA was distributed evenly across all wells of several immunoSEQ 96-well plates, and each plate served as one replicate. For sorted subsets, around 0.2 ug genomic DNA, equal to tens of thousands of T cell genomes, was loaded into each replicate PCR. The purified libraries were quantified using a Qubit 3.0 fluorometer, sized with a Bioanalyzer 2100, and then quantified again using the KAPA Library Quantification kit. A separate single-read 150-cycle Illumina NextSeq 550 flow cell was used to sequence each immunoSEQ 96-well plate. The authors processed their data as follows. Because only junctional sequences without quality scores were contained in the immunoSEQ output, filtering matching that applied to full-length reads could not be performed. To assign V/J genes and CDR3, sequences were annotated against IMGT germline references using PyIR, a Python wrapper for IgBLAST v1.9. Reads were removed for weak V/J assignments (E-value above 1e-6), missing CDR3, stop codons, out-of-frame junctions, or ambiguous translated residues. V3J clonotypes were defined by identical inferred V gene, J gene, and CDR3 amino acid sequence. The percentage overlap between two repertoires was calculated by dividing the number of shared unique clonotypes by the size of the smaller repertoire. Repertoire richness was assessed with RTK rarefaction, the Chao1 estimator, and Recon v2.1 estimates of unobserved clonotypes. For all TCRbeta clonotypes obtained by the gDNA method from a handful of donors, generation probabilities were computed with OLGA. Entries here come from immuneACCESS through TCRdb and include only in-frame sequences with V and J called. Some clones fail to appear in such tables; in the studies checked, an unresolved V gene covers under half of the shortfall, and the cause of the remainder is unknown. The D gene and trimming were derived from the DNA, and the V and J assignments and clone size from that table. The sample yields about 2 million clones; around 96% were counted once. The ten largest clones represent roughly 1% of the sample.

CD8 naive samples were obtained by positive selection for CCR7 among CD45RO-negative cells, yielding a CD45RA+CCR7+ population from which TemRA cells were excluded. The donors were healthy, HIV-negative adults with no recently reported acute infections or vaccinations. Every donor was a Caucasian adult residing in Nashville, Tennessee, USA. Blood was collected by leukapheresis, and PBMCs were isolated by Ficoll-Histopaque density gradient centrifugation and then cryopreserved in liquid nitrogen vapor phase. Purity and quantity of every magnetically sorted T cell population were checked by analytical flow cytometry. Genomic DNA was isolated from each sorted fraction and quantified by UV absorbance on a Nanodrop 2000c. This clonotype originated in a man aged 18 to 29 in good health. Sequenced: naive CD8+ T cells sorted from blood. Explained via the paper, the cell subset or site label denotes: CD45RA+CCR7+.

The CDR3 amino acid sequence is: CASSSGTLRPLFTEAFF. The nucleotide sequence is TGTGCCAGCAGCTCCGGGACACTTAGGCCCCTGTTCACTGAAGCTTTCTTT. Recombination joined TRBV5-8 with TRBJ1-1; tentative D gene TRBD1, with 6 bases matching. Per the germline V gene, SGHTS is the CDR1 and YDEGEE is the CDR2. The V and J ends are trimmed by 3 bases and 4 bases, leaving 22 bases between them. The CDR3 runs 17 residues from the cysteine to the phenylalanine. Only the CDR3 portion is preserved as DNA: 51 bases, with reading frame beginning at the first base. Outside the CDR3, residues come from the reference TRBV5-8 and TRBJ1-1 proteins, so the full variable domain is: EAGVTQSPTHLIKTRGQQATLRCSPISGHTSVYWYQQALGLGLQFLLWYDEGEERNRGNFPPRFSGRQFPNYSSELNVNALELEDSALYLCASSSGTLRPLFTEAFFGQGTRLTVV.